The 9 T cell receptor beta chains below come from one sample, sequenced in a study of shared clonotypes between healthy human individuals. Generated by immunoSEQ multiplex PCR, the TCRdb table keeps only in-frame clones and is missing some. This sample yields about 560,000 clones, of which roughly 79% are seen a single time; more than 10% belongs to the top ten. Material: PBMCs. These receptors all come from a woman between 35 and 50 years old in good health. Some clones in this sample may be carry-over from other donors' samples.

This clone was counted many times. The V and J genes are TRBV6-4 and TRBJ2-3, with D possibly matching TRBD2 (5 bases). The CDR3 has 13 residues. The germline V and J ends were trimmed by 5 bases and 6 bases, with 12 bases remaining between them. CDR1 and CDR2 from the germline V gene are MRHNA and SNTAGT. For the CDR3, the DNA is TGTGCCAGCAGTCCCGGGGATAGTGATACGCAGTATTTT. It encodes CASSPGDSDTQYF.

Worth noting for this clone: A read error may produce the germline difference seen at one junction end. The chain combines TRBV29-1 with TRBJ2-7, with 12 positions matching TRBD2. The germline V gene has CDR1 SQVTM and CDR2 ANQGSEA. The CDR3 length is 13 residues. CDR3 protein: CSIAGLAGYKQYF. The CDR3 DNA is TGCAGCATTGCGGGACTAGCGGGCTACAAGCAGTACTTC.

The V gene is TRBV7-8, the J gene TRBJ2-1; D not certain. The germline V and J ends were trimmed by 1 base and 6 bases, with 7 bases remaining between them. CDR3 length: 13 residues. Germline V CDR1 and CDR2: SGHVS, FQNEAQ. CDR3 DNA: TGTGCCAGCAGCTTAGTGTTCAGCAATGAGCAGTTCTTC. This sequence encodes CASSLVFSNEQFF.

The V and J genes are TRBV10-3 and TRBJ2-4; TRBD2 aligns across 7 bases. With V trimmed by 0 bases and J by 0 bases, 11 bases remained unmatched. Germline loops: CDR1 ENHRY, CDR2 SYGVKD. This CDR3 has 19 residues. The CDR3 DNA sequence: TGTGCCATCAGTGAGTCACCCCCGGGGGGAGCTCTAGCCAAAAACATTCAGTACTTC. This gives the protein CAISESPPGGALAKNIQYF.

V usage is TRBV9 and J usage is TRBJ2-7; 8 bases map to TRBD1. V shed 4 bases, J shed 6 bases, and the junction held 6 bases outside the gene matches. The CDR3 consists of 13 residues. Germline V gene sequence: CDR1 SGDLS, CDR2 YYNGEE. The CDR3 reads CASSPLDRGEQYF. CDR3 nucleotides: TGTGCCAGCAGCCCCCTCGACAGGGGCGAGCAGTACTTC. Together with reference TRBV9 and TRBJ2-7, the CDR3 gives the full variable domain: DSGVTQTPKHLITATGQRVTLRCSPRSGDLSVYWYQQSLDQGLQFLIQYYNGEERAKGNILERFSAQQFPDLHSELNLSSLELGDSALYFCASSPLDRGEQYFGPGTRLTVT.

The chain has TRBV28 and TRBJ2-1; 10 nucleotides align to TRBD2. The germline V gene has CDR1 MDHEN and CDR2 SYDVKM. Trimming took 7 bases from V and 6 from J; bases not matched to a gene: 6. This CDR3 is built from 14 residues. In nucleotides, the CDR3 is TGTGCCAGCACTAAGCGGGAGGGCCGCAATGAGCAGTTCTTC. Residues: CASTKREGRNEQFF.

V usage is TRBV5-4 and J usage is TRBJ1-2; D gene unclear. The CDR3 is 13 residues long. Germline values: CDR1 SGHNT, CDR2 YYREEE (reference sequence). Trimming cost V 3 bases and J 8 bases, with 14 bases left between them. In DNA form, the CDR3 reads TGTGCCAGCAGCTCCCCTCGGATCGGGGGCTACACCTTC. Its translation: CASSSPRIGGYTF.

The chain links TRBV11-2 to TRBJ1-2, with 7 bases lining up with TRBD1. The CDR3 consists of 14 residues. Per the germline V gene, CDR1 is SGHAT and CDR2 is FQNNGV. V lost 5 bases, J lost 5 bases, and 8 bases stayed unmatched. The CDR3 here is CASSPQGTEYGYTF. The CDR3 DNA follows: TGTGCCAGCAGCCCACAGGGGACAGAGTATGGCTACACCTTC.

This clone showed up just once. The chain joins TRBV6-6 to TRBJ2-3; 10 bases are shared with TRBD1. Germline assignment: CDR1 MNHNY and CDR2 SVGAGI (reference sequence). This CDR3 comprises 15 residues. J lost 6 bases, V lost 4 bases, and 7 bases had no gene match. CDR3 bases: TGTGCCAGCAGTTTCTGGACAGGGGGAGCCGATACGCAGTATTTT. This gives the protein CASSFWTGGADTQYF.